The rows below give T cell receptor beta chains drawn from one sample of a study of blood T cells in healthy people across ages. TCRdb independently ran MiXCR on the 5' RACE reads; one entry per CDR3 protein. The sample holds about 1,400,000 distinct CDR3 sequences, roughly 59% seen once. Sequences were obtained from blood. The receptors come from a man aged 18 to 30 in good health. CDR3s include the opening cysteine and the closing phenylalanine or tryptophan. D genes are given only for firm matches. Part of the rows lack a size; the others show once, few, many or a class for expanded clones.

clone_size	v_call	d_call	j_call	cdr3_aa	cdr3_nt
-	TRBV2	-	TRBJ2-5	CARTRPYNEQYF	TGTGCCAGAACGAGACCCTACAATGAGCAGTACTTC
-	TRBV12-3/TRBV12-4	-	TRBJ1-4	CASSFSNEKLFF	TGTGCCAGCAGTTTTTCAAATGAAAAACTGTTTTTT
-	TRBV2	TRBD1	TRBJ1-4	CASVGTVTNEKLFF	TGTGCCAGCGTGGGGACAGTAACTAATGAAAAACTGTTTTTT
-	TRBV4-1	-	TRBJ2-7	CASSHLDRRQQYF	TGCGCCAGCAGCCACTTGGACAGAAGGCAGCAGTACTTC
-	TRBV5-1	-	TRBJ1-1	CASSLGIALNTEAFF	TGCGCCAGCAGCTTGGGTATCGCCCTGAACACTGAAGCTTTCTTT
-	TRBV2	-	TRBJ2-7	CASSEGSSGNSLYRLNEQYF	TGTGCCAGCAGTGAGGGGTCATCGGGCAACTCCCTGTACCGTTTAAACGAGCAGTACTTC
-	TRBV11-1	-	TRBJ1-2	CASSYPGMYGYTF	TGTGCCAGCAGCTACCCCGGGATGTATGGCTACACCTTC
-	TRBV27	-	TRBJ2-7	CASSTEGQGALYEQYF	TGTGCCAGCAGTACCGAGGGGCAGGGCGCCCTCTACGAGCAGTACTTC
-	TRBV9	-	TRBJ2-6	CASSVDLSGANVLTF	TGTGCCAGCAGCGTAGACTTGTCCGGGGCCAACGTCCTGACTTTC
-	TRBV7-9	TRBD1	TRBJ2-1	CASSEGQRGNEQFF	TGTGCCAGCAGCGAGGGACAGAGGGGCAATGAGCAGTTCTTC
-	TRBV2	-	TRBJ2-7	CASSPRPRVEQYF	TGTGCCAGCAGTCCTAGACCTCGAGTCGAGCAGTACTTC
-	TRBV20-1	-	TRBJ2-7	CSAAKGYF	TGCAGTGCCGCTAAAGGGTACTTC
-	TRBV18	-	TRBJ2-7	CASSPPDSHFEQYF	TGTGCCAGCTCACCACCGGACAGCCATTTCGAGCAGTACTTC
-	TRBV20-1	TRBD2	TRBJ2-7	CSARGAGISYNEQYF	TGCAGTGCTAGAGGAGCGGGGATTTCCTACAATGAGCAGTACTTC
-	TRBV7-2	-	TRBJ2-7	CASSMLVSSYEQYF	TGTGCCAGCAGCATGCTGGTGAGCTCCTACGAGCAGTACTTC
-	TRBV7-9	-	TRBJ2-7	CASSPRGGISSRGEQYF	TGTGCCAGCAGCCCCCGAGGTGGAATATCTTCAAGGGGCGAGCAGTACTTC
-	TRBV4-3	-	TRBJ2-7	CASSPTTSGTYEQYF	TGCGCCAGCAGCCCAACTACGTCAGGGACCTACGAGCAGTACTTC
-	TRBV29-1	-	TRBJ2-2	CSVARAPNTGELFF	TGCAGCGTTGCGCGGGCCCCGAACACCGGGGAGCTGTTTTTT
few	TRBV6-2/TRBV6-3	TRBD2	TRBJ2-1	CASRAGEQFF	TGTGCCAGCAGAGCGGGAGAGCAGTTCTTC
-	TRBV6-5	-	TRBJ1-1	CASSYSTVLNEAFF	TGTGCCAGCAGTTACTCGACTGTTCTCAATGAAGCTTTCTTT
-	TRBV7-2	TRBD1	TRBJ2-7	CASSLMIAGTGYSYEQYF	TGTGCCAGCAGCTTAATGATCGCCGGGACAGGGTACTCCTACGAGCAGTACTTC
-	TRBV14	-	TRBJ1-2	CASSQLGPGSYTF	TGTGCCAGCAGCCAATTGGGGCCGGGCAGCTACACCTTC
-	TRBV6-2/TRBV6-3	-	TRBJ2-7	CASMQGSYEQYF	TGTGCCAGCATGCAGGGATCCTACGAGCAGTACTTC
-	TRBV6-5	TRBD1	TRBJ2-3	CASSPQGAPQYF	TGTGCCAGCAGTCCCCAGGGGGCGCCGCAGTATTTT
-	TRBV30	-	TRBJ2-5	CAWSPDIQETQYF	TGTGCCTGGAGTCCGGACATCCAAGAGACCCAGTACTTC
-	TRBV11-2	TRBD1	TRBJ1-1	CASSSRQGAPTEAFF	TGTGCCAGCAGCTCTAGACAGGGGGCGCCGACTGAAGCTTTCTTT
-	TRBV5-1	-	TRBJ2-1	CASSLFRDNYNEQFF	TGCGCCAGCAGCTTGTTCCGGGATAACTACAATGAGCAGTTCTTC
-	TRBV21-1	-	TRBJ2-5	CASATTSGGKETQYF	TGTGCCAGCGCGACGACTAGCGGGGGGAAGGAGACCCAGTACTTC
-	TRBV11-2	-	TRBJ2-1	CASSAPTSYNEQFF	TGTGCCAGCAGCGCCCCGACTAGTTACAATGAGCAGTTCTTC
-	TRBV6-5	TRBD1	TRBJ1-5	CASMRQGRRGQPQHF	TGTGCCAGCATGAGACAGGGGCGAAGGGGTCAGCCCCAGCATTTT
-	TRBV14	-	TRBJ2-4	CASSHGRHIQYF	TGTGCCAGCAGCCACGGTCGCCACATTCAGTACTTC